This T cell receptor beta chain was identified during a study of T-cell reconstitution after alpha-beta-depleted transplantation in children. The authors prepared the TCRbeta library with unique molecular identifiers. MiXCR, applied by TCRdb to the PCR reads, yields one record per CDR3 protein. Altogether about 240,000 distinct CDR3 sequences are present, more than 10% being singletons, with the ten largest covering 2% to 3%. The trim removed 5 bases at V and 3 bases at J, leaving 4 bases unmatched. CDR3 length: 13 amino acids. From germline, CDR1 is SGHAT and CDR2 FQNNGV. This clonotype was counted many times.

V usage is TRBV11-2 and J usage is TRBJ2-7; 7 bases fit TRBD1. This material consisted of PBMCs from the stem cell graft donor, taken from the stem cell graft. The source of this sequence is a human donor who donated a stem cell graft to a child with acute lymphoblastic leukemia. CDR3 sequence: CASSPGQVYEQYF. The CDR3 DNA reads TGTGCCAGCAGCCCAGGACAGGTCTACGAGCAGTACTTC.